This is a list of T cell receptor beta chains from one sample in a study of blood T cell repertoires in COVID-19. Produced via immunoSEQ multiplex PCR; TCRdb's table is partial and in-frame only. The sample gives around 160,000 clones, over 85% of which show up once; 2% is in the top ten. The material sequenced was peripheral blood. The origin of the receptors is a woman aged 60-75 years with COVID-19, enrolled during active disease. CDR3s include the opening cysteine and the closing phenylalanine or tryptophan. Fields, in order: J gene, V gene, clone size, D gene, CDR3 DNA, CDR3 protein. D genes are given only for firm matches. The size of a clone is reported for some rows only, either as once, few or many, or as a class for expanded clones.

J: TRBJ1-5; V: TRBV19; size: -; D: TRBD1; DNA: TGTGCCAGTAGTATTGGGACAGGGGGTCCAGGGCCCCAGCATTTT; CDR3: CASSIGTGGPGPQHF
J: TRBJ1-1; V: TRBV2; size: -; D: -; DNA: TGTGCCAGCAGTGCGGGGAACACTGAAGCTTTCTTT; CDR3: CASSAGNTEAFF
J: TRBJ2-5; V: TRBV5-1; size: -; D: TRBD2; DNA: TGCGCCAGCAGCTTGGATGCGGGGGGAAGGGAAGAGACCCAGTACTTC; CDR3: CASSLDAGGREETQYF
J: TRBJ1-5; V: TRBV19; size: -; D: -; DNA: TGTGCCAGTAACCCTAGAGAGGAACAGGGAACCCAGCATTTT; CDR3: CASNPREEQGTQHF
J: TRBJ2-5; V: TRBV3-1/TRBV3-2; size: -; D: -; DNA: TGTGCCAGCAGCCTTCCGGGACAAGAAGAGACCCAGTACTTC; CDR3: CASSLPGQEETQYF
J: TRBJ2-1; V: TRBV28; size: -; D: TRBD2; DNA: TGTGCCAGCAGTTTGATGGGACTAGCGGCATTGAATGAGCAGTTCTTC; CDR3: CASSLMGLAALNEQFF
J: TRBJ1-2; V: TRBV19; size: -; D: -; DNA: TGTGCCAGTAGTATAGATCACAGGGACTATGGCTACACCTTC; CDR3: CASSIDHRDYGYTF
J: TRBJ2-2; V: TRBV11-3; size: -; D: -; DNA: TGTGCCAGCAGCCCGCAAACTTCCACCGGGGAGCTGTTTTTT; CDR3: CASSPQTSTGELFF
J: TRBJ1-5; V: TRBV23-1; size: -; D: -; DNA: TGCGCCAGCAGTCCCAGGGGCAGGGCTTGTAATCAGCCCCAGCATTTT; CDR3: CASSPRGRACNQPQHF
J: TRBJ1-1; V: TRBV6-1; size: -; D: TRBD1; DNA: TGTGCCAGCAGTGAACTGGGACAGGGGACTGAAGCTTTCTTT; CDR3: CASSELGQGTEAFF
J: TRBJ2-7; V: TRBV13; size: once; D: -; DNA: TGTGCCAGCAGCTTCCTCGCCGGGGGACTCTACGAGCAGTACTTC; CDR3: CASSFLAGGLYEQYF
J: TRBJ1-2; V: TRBV19; size: -; D: TRBD1; DNA: TGTGCCAGTAGTATTCGGAGACAGGGCCCTTATGGCTACACCTTC; CDR3: CASSIRRQGPYGYTF
J: TRBJ1-1; V: TRBV5-5; size: -; D: -; DNA: TGTGCCAGCACCAGACAGGTTGAAGCTTTCTTT; CDR3: CASTRQVEAFF
J: TRBJ1-3; V: TRBV9; size: -; D: -; DNA: TGTGCCAGCAGCAGTAGCTCTGGAAACACCATATATTTT; CDR3: CASSSSSGNTIYF
J: TRBJ2-1; V: TRBV9; size: once; D: -; DNA: TGTGCCAGCAGCGTAGATGGACAATTTACCTACAATGAGCAGTTCTTC; CDR3: CASSVDGQFTYNEQFF
J: TRBJ1-2; V: TRBV7-9; size: -; D: -; DNA: TGTGCCAGCAGCTCTACTTCGGACTATGGCTACACCTTC; CDR3: CASSSTSDYGYTF
J: TRBJ1-4; V: TRBV5-1; size: -; D: TRBD1; DNA: TGCGCCACCCGGACAGGGGACCCCTTGGGGGATGAAAAACTGTTTTTT; CDR3: CATRTGDPLGDEKLFF
J: TRBJ1-1; V: TRBV3-1/TRBV3-2; size: -; D: -; DNA: TGTGCCAGCAGTCGTACTTCGGAAGCTTTCTTT; CDR3: CASSRTSEAFF
J: TRBJ1-2; V: TRBV20-1; size: -; D: -; DNA: TGCAGTGCTAGTAACAGGGTCTATGGCTACACCTTC; CDR3: CSASNRVYGYTF
J: TRBJ1-1; V: TRBV27; size: -; D: TRBD1; DNA: TGTGCCAGCAGTGGAAGGACAGGATGGGTCACTGAAGCTTTCTTT; CDR3: CASSGRTGWVTEAFF
J: TRBJ1-1; V: TRBV19; size: -; D: TRBD1; DNA: TGTGCCAGTAGTATGTTCGGGACAGGCCCCACTGAAGCTTTCTTT; CDR3: CASSMFGTGPTEAFF
J: TRBJ1-1; V: TRBV15; size: -; D: -; DNA: TGTGCCACCAGCAGAGGAGGCAGTTTGAACACTGAAGCTTTCTTT; CDR3: CATSRGGSLNTEAFF
J: TRBJ2-6; V: TRBV11-1; size: -; D: -; DNA: TGTGCCAGCAGCTTATGGAGGAATGCCGGGGCCAACGTCCTGACTTTC; CDR3: CASSLWRNAGANVLTF
J: TRBJ2-6; V: TRBV27; size: -; D: -; DNA: TGTGCCAGCAGTTCCAGGACAGGGAGGGCTGGGGCCAACGTCCTGACTTTC; CDR3: CASSSRTGRAGANVLTF
J: TRBJ1-4; V: TRBV6-5; size: once; D: TRBD1; DNA: TGTGCCAGCAGTTACGACAGGGGGGCAACTAATGAAAAACTGTTTTTT; CDR3: CASSYDRGATNEKLFF
J: TRBJ1-2; V: TRBV5-6; size: -; D: -; DNA: TGTGCCAGCAGCTTGGCGTCAAGCGACTATGGCTACACCTTC; CDR3: CASSLASSDYGYTF
J: TRBJ2-5; V: TRBV19; size: -; D: TRBD1; DNA: TGTGCCAGTAGTATAACGACAGGGTGGGAGACCCAGTACTTC; CDR3: CASSITTGWETQYF
J: TRBJ1-3; V: TRBV2; size: -; D: -; DNA: TGTGCCAGCTTAAAGGAACTAAGGGGAAACACCATATATTTT; CDR3: CASLKELRGNTIYF
J: TRBJ1-6; V: TRBV5-8; size: few; D: -; DNA: TGTGCCAGCAGCGAGGAGCCAGGGGCCATAACCTATAATTCACCCCTCCACTTT; CDR3: CASSEEPGAITYNSPLHF
J: TRBJ1-5; V: TRBV5-6; size: -; D: -; DNA: TGTGCCAGCAGCTTGAATCAGAGGCGCAATCAGCCCCAGCATTTT; CDR3: CASSLNQRRNQPQHF
J: TRBJ1-4; V: TRBV7-9; size: -; D: -; DNA: TGTGCCAGCAGCGTAGCCTCGGGCCAGGGTGAAAAACTGTTTTTT; CDR3: CASSVASGQGEKLFF
J: TRBJ2-1; V: TRBV7-2; size: -; D: TRBD2; DNA: TGTGCCAGCAGCCCCAGCTTAGCGGGGGGGGCCGGGGAGCAGTTCTTC; CDR3: CASSPSLAGGAGEQFF
J: TRBJ2-3; V: TRBV18; size: -; D: -; DNA: TGTGCCAGCTCACCCCGGACTAAAATAACGCAGTATTTT; CDR3: CASSPRTKITQYF
J: TRBJ2-1; V: TRBV19; size: -; D: TRBD2; DNA: TGTGCCAGTTCACTAGCGGGGGGATCGAATGAGCAGTTCTTC; CDR3: CASSLAGGSNEQFF
J: TRBJ2-1; V: TRBV27; size: -; D: TRBD2; DNA: TGTGCCAGCAGTGCGGGGGGTTCCTACAATGAGCAGTTCTTC; CDR3: CASSAGGSYNEQFF
J: TRBJ1-1; V: TRBV5-8; size: -; D: TRBD1; DNA: TGTGCCAGCAGCTGGGACAGGGCGAACACTGAAGCTTTCTTT; CDR3: CASSWDRANTEAFF
J: TRBJ1-1; V: TRBV10-3; size: -; D: -; DNA: TGTGCCATCAGTGCGAGACAGCGAAACACTGAAGCTTTCTTT; CDR3: CAISARQRNTEAFF
J: TRBJ1-6; V: TRBV27; size: -; D: -; DNA: TGTGCCAGCAGCCCCGTCAGGCCGAATTCACCCCTCCACTTT; CDR3: CASSPVRPNSPLHF
J: TRBJ1-1; V: TRBV9; size: -; D: TRBD1; DNA: TGTGCCAGCAGCCCCCTGACAGGGGGCCCCACTGAAGCTTTCTTT; CDR3: CASSPLTGGPTEAFF
J: TRBJ2-5; V: TRBV4-2; size: -; D: TRBD2; DNA: TGTGCCAGCAGCCAGGGGGGGACTACCCGGGCTGAGACCCAGTACTTC; CDR3: CASSQGGTTRAETQYF
J: TRBJ1-5; V: TRBV2; size: -; D: -; DNA: TGTGCCAGCAGTCAACAGGGTGGAAGGCAGCCCCAGCATTTT; CDR3: CASSQQGGRQPQHF
J: TRBJ1-4; V: TRBV7-9; size: -; D: -; DNA: TGTGCCAGCAGCCAACCCACCTTAATCAGGGGCAATGAAAAACTGTTTTTT; CDR3: CASSQPTLIRGNEKLFF
J: TRBJ1-1; V: TRBV7-2; size: -; D: -; DNA: TGTGCCAGCAGTAGGGGAGGGGCCCTCGGAGAAGCTTTCTTT; CDR3: CASSRGGALGEAFF
J: TRBJ1-1; V: TRBV5-1; size: -; D: -; DNA: TGCGCCAGCAGCTTGGACCCCCTTCGGAGTACCCTCGCTAGCGGTTTCTTT; CDR3: CASSLDPLRSTLASGFF
J: TRBJ2-5; V: TRBV2; size: -; D: TRBD2; DNA: TGTGCCAGCACGCGGGGGGGCATATCGGAGACCCAGTACTTC; CDR3: CASTRGGISETQYF
J: TRBJ1-1; V: TRBV6-5; size: -; D: -; DNA: TGTGCCAGCAGGCGGGGCGGCAGCACTGAAGCTTTCTTT; CDR3: CASRRGGSTEAFF
J: TRBJ1-2; V: TRBV27; size: -; D: -; DNA: TGTGCCAGCAGTCCAGGTGGGAACTATGGCTACACCTTC; CDR3: CASSPGGNYGYTF
J: TRBJ1-5; V: TRBV6-5; size: -; D: -; DNA: TGTGCCAGCAGTCTGACAGTATATAGCAATCAGCCCCAGCATTTT; CDR3: CASSLTVYSNQPQHF
J: TRBJ2-3; V: TRBV25-1; size: -; D: -; DNA: TGTGCCAGCAGTGAATATTCTAGCACAGATACGCAGTATTTT; CDR3: CASSEYSSTDTQYF
J: TRBJ1-1; V: TRBV5-1; size: -; D: TRBD1; DNA: TGCGCCAGCAGCTTGGCCGGGACAGGGAGGAGACTGAACACTGAAGCTTTCTTT; CDR3: CASSLAGTGRRLNTEAFF